The 14 T cell receptor beta chains reported below all come from one sample, sequenced in a study of identical twins (dated by TCRdb to the mid-2010s). Receptors were amplified or captured by 5' RACE. The sequencer listed for this sample is Illumina HiSeq 2000. The public sequencing data were trimmed at Q25 with fastp and processed into clonotypes with MiXCR by TCRdb, which kept only in-frame beta chains. Identical CDR3 protein sequences are pooled into one entry, listed with their most common genes and DNA. This sample has hundreds of thousands of distinct CDR3 sequences in its table, and roughly an eighth of those were observed once. The ten largest clones take up under 2% of the sample. This sample was shared with a second study, whose subject was yellow fever vaccine responses in identical twins.

Sequencing used PBMCs. The receptors derive from a young woman in good health.

This clonotype was counted only a few times. The chain joins TRBV2 to TRBJ2-2, with 10 bases matching TRBD1. Germline V lookup: CDR1 SNHLY, CDR2 FYNNEI. This CDR3 has 16 amino acids. V trimming: 6 bases; J trimming: 5 bases; junction bases outside the gene matches: 9. CDR3 loop: CASRDRDRGVTGELFF. CDR3 nucleotide sequence: TGTGCCAGCAGAGACCGGGACAGGGGTGTTACCGGGGAGCTGTTTTTT.

In its sample, this clonotype was seen a few times. In nucleotides, the CDR3 is TGTGCCAGCAGCCAAGATGTAGCTCCTTCCTCTGTGTGGGGCTACACCTTC. The encoded protein is CASSQDVAPSSVWGYTF. This chain uses TRBV3-1 with TRBJ1-2, with D uncertain. Deletions cut 0 bases from V and 8 bases from J, with 22 bases between. Germline assignment: CDR1 LGHDT and CDR2 YNNKEL (reference sequence). CDR3 length: 17 amino acids.

In this sample, this clonotype turned up a few times. The V and J genes are TRBV7-9 and TRBJ2-7; D may match TRBD1 or TRBD2 (6 bases each). Per the germline V gene, CDR1 is SEHNR and CDR2 is FQNEAQ (reference sequence). The CDR3 extends over 15 amino acids. V lost 8 bases to trimming and J lost 2 bases, with 19 bases between them. The CDR3 DNA reads TGTGCCAGCGGGTCTAGGGGGGCTGGTACCTACGAGCAGTACTTC. Translated: CASGSRGAGTYEQYF.

This clonotype was detected only a few times. V gene TRBV28 combines with J gene TRBJ2-7, with a possible D match to TRBD2 (5 bases). This CDR3 spans 15 amino acids. Germline V gives CDR1 MDHEN, CDR2 SYDVKM. Trimming pared 5 bases from V and 0 bases from J, leaving 14 bases between. Here the CDR3 reads CASSDARESSYEQYV. DNA for the CDR3: TGTGCCAGCAGTGACGCGAGGGAGAGCTCCTACGAGCAGTACGTC.

This clonotype has a handful of counts. The J gene is TRBJ1-6, the V gene TRBV12-3 or TRBV12-4; TRBD1 aligns across 9 bases. The junction had 5 bases not matched to a gene; V was cut back by 5 bases and J by 6 bases. The CDR3 runs to 15 residues. For the CDR3, the DNA is TGTGCCAGCAGTGGCCCGGGACAGGGTAATTCACCCCTCCACTTT. It is translated as CASSGPGQGNSPLHF.

In its sample, this clonotype was seen many times. The J gene is TRBJ1-2, the V gene TRBV9, with D perhaps matching TRBD1 (5 bases). V dropped 3 bases and J dropped 7 bases, with 13 bases sitting between them. Germline CDR1 reads SGDLS; CDR2 reads YYNGEE. The length of the CDR3 is 13 residues. The CDR3 here is CASSDVLGVGYTF. Here the CDR3 DNA reads TGTGCCAGCAGCGACGTGTTGGGGGTTGGCTACACCTTC.

To note about this clonotype: An end of the junction does not agree with germline; a read error may underlie this. J is TRBJ2-2 and V is TRBV20-1; maybe TRBD2 (5 bases). The CDR3 runs to 14 residues. The V gene's germline CDR1 is DFQATT and CDR2 SNEGSKA (reference sequence). The DNA of the CDR3 is TGCAGTGCTAGAGCGAGCGGAAACACCCGGGAGCTGTTTTTT. Translating gives CSARASGNTRELFF.

This clonotype was seen repeatedly, ten times or more. J is TRBJ2-7 and V is TRBV10-3, with 7 bases identical to TRBD2. The germline gives CDR1 ENHRY, CDR2 SYGVKD. The CDR3 contains 14 residues. Losses at the gene ends were 6 bases for V and 2 bases for J; bases not matched to a gene: 7. The DNA of the CDR3 is TGTGCCATCAGGCAGCGGGAAATCACCTACGAGCAGTACTTC. Translating it yields CAIRQREITYEQYF.

This clonotype was seen repeatedly, ten times or more. The chain recombines TRBV9 with TRBJ1-2; D uncertain. Trimming removed 0 bases from V and 0 bases from J, with 12 bases in between. Germline CDR1 is SGDLS and CDR2 is YYNGEE. This CDR3 contains 16 residues. The CDR3 sequence is CASSVATMSPNYGYTF. CDR3 DNA sequence: TGTGCCAGCAGCGTAGCCACAATGAGTCCTAACTATGGCTACACCTTC.

This clonotype was recorded a few times. V is TRBV9 and J is TRBJ1-1, with 7 bases that match TRBD1. The V gene end was trimmed by 1 base and the J gene end by 5 bases; junction bases not matched to a gene: 8. The CDR3 totals 15 residues. From germline, CDR1 is SGDLS and CDR2 YYNGEE. The CDR3 loop is CASSVLRDSGTEAFF. The CDR3 DNA follows: TGTGCCAGCAGCGTACTGAGGGACAGCGGGACTGAAGCTTTCTTT.

The V gene is TRBV6-2 or TRBV6-3, the J gene TRBJ2-1; 12 bases are shared with TRBD2. The CDR3 totals 18 residues. From germline, CDR1 is MNHEY and CDR2 SVGEGT. The trim removed 0 bases at V and 4 bases at J, leaving 7 bases unmatched. The CDR3 region is CASSYSKASGRAYNEQFF. The CDR3 bases are TGTGCCAGCAGTTACTCGAAGGCTAGCGGGAGGGCATACAATGAGCAGTTCTTC.

This clonotype was found a few times. The CDR3 nucleotides read TGTGCCAGCACCCCCGGGACAGCCACCTACGAGCAGTACTTC. It specifies CASTPGTATYEQYF. The V call is TRBV28, the J call TRBJ2-7, with 7 bases aligning to TRBD1. The germline V gene has CDR1 MDHEN and CDR2 SYDVKM. The CDR3 is 14 residues long. Trimming at V came to 7 bases and at J to 2 bases, leaving 8 bases not matched to a gene. The full variable domain, rest sourced from reference TRBV28 and TRBJ2-7, is DVKVTQSSRYLVKRTGEKVFLECVQDMDHENMFWYRQDPGLGLRLIYFSYDVKMKEKGDIPEGYSVSREKKERFSLILESASTNQTSMYLCASTPGTATYEQYFGPGTRLTVT.

A few counts support this clonotype. The chain carries TRBV14 and TRBJ1-1; D remains unclear. Between the trimmed V and J ends, which lost 4 bases and 7 bases, there was a span of 7 bases. Germline V gene sequence: CDR1 SGHDN, CDR2 FVKESK. The CDR3 totals 11 residues. CDR3: CASSPLYEAFF. As DNA, the CDR3 is TGTGCCAGCAGCCCTCTGTATGAAGCTTTCTTT.

DNA of the CDR3: TGTGCCAGCAGCTTGGTGGGCGGAGACATGAACACCGGGGAGCTGTTTTTT. Translation gives CASSLVGGDMNTGELFF. The gene calls are TRBV11-3 and TRBJ2-2, with D hard to call. From germline, CDR1 is SGHNT and CDR2 YENEEA. Trimming stripped 3 bases from V and 1 base from J, with 15 bases between. This CDR3 has 17 residues.